Below, 7 T cell receptor beta chains from the same sample are listed, as sequenced in a study of blood T cell repertoires in COVID-19. Generated by immunoSEQ multiplex PCR, the TCRdb table keeps only in-frame clones and is missing some. The repertoire holds around 240,000 clones, with roughly 82% as singletons. Specimen: peripheral blood. The receptors shown here come from a woman aged 35 to 49 who had recovered from COVID-19.

The rearrangement uses TRBV12-3 or TRBV12-4 and TRBJ1-2; D unresolved. The CDR3 length is 13 residues. V lost 3 bases to trimming and J lost 7 bases, with 12 bases between them. CDR3 region: CASSFIQRRGYTF. CDR3 bases: TGTGCCAGCAGTTTCATACAGAGACGTGGCTACACCTTC.

The chain recombines TRBV4-1 with TRBJ2-1; TRBD2 matches 8 bases. The CDR3 spans 18 residues. The germline gives CDR1 MGHRA, CDR2 YSYEKL. Unmatched junction bases numbered 10, after V lost 1 base and J lost 2 bases. The CDR3 loop reads CASSQGGAGGPTYNEQFF. CDR3 in DNA: TGCGCCAGCAGCCAAGGAGGGGCGGGGGGTCCCACCTACAATGAGCAGTTCTTC.

The V call is TRBV2, the J call TRBJ2-7, with D tentatively TRBD1 (5 bases). V was cut by 7 bases and J by 6 bases, with 13 bases left in between. Germline-derived CDR1 and CDR2 are SNHLY and FYNNEI. This CDR3 contains 12 residues. The CDR3 bases are TGTGCCAGCACGGCAGGGATGGGCGAGCAGTACTTC. Amino acid sequence: CASTAGMGEQYF.

V is TRBV11-3 and J is TRBJ2-7; D is uncertain. Deletions cut 1 base from V and 3 bases from J, with 7 bases between. The CDR3 is 13 residues long. Looked up from germline, CDR1 is SGHNT and CDR2 is YENEEA. CDR3 nucleotide sequence: TGTGCCAGCAGCTTAGGGCAGATCTACGAGCAGTACTTC. Encoded protein: CASSLGQIYEQYF.

For this clone: A much larger clone sits a single nucleotide away, making a read error possible. This CDR3 is also generated by other DNA sequences in the sample. This sequence joins TRBV4-3 and TRBJ1-5; tentatively, D is TRBD1 (5 bases). The CDR3 length is 16 residues. V dropped 0 bases and J dropped 7 bases, with 16 bases sitting between them. Germline values: CDR1 LGHNA, CDR2 YSLEER. CDR3 DNA sequence: TGCGCCAGCAGCCAAGATAAGGGGCCTATCAACCAGCCCCAGCATTTT. It yields the protein CASSQDKGPINQPQHF.

The chain employs TRBV29-1 and TRBJ1-1, with D perhaps TRBD1 (6 bases). The CDR3 has 13 residues. Trimming left V 6 bases short and J 0 bases short, with 11 bases between. Germline CDR1 is SQVTM and CDR2 is ANQGSEA. The CDR3 loop is CSVQGQLNTEAFF. DNA for the CDR3: TGCAGCGTCCAGGGACAATTGAACACTGAAGCTTTCTTT. Complete variable domain (other parts from reference TRBV29-1 and TRBJ1-1): SAVISQKPSRDICQRGTSLTIQCQVDSQVTMMFWYRQQPGQSLTLIATANQGSEATYESGFVIDKFPISRPNLTFSTLTVSNMSPEDSSIYLCSVQGQLNTEAFFGQGTRLTVV.

The sample holds one count of this clone. The CDR3 sequence is CASRNTNTGELFF. The CDR3 nucleotides are TGTGCCAGCAGGAACACGAACACCGGGGAGCTGTTTTTT. The rearrangement links TRBV6-5 to TRBJ2-2; D call uncertain. The germline V and J ends were trimmed by 6 bases and 0 bases, with 5 bases remaining between them. This CDR3 is built from 13 residues. Germline assignment: CDR1 MNHEY and CDR2 SVGAGI.